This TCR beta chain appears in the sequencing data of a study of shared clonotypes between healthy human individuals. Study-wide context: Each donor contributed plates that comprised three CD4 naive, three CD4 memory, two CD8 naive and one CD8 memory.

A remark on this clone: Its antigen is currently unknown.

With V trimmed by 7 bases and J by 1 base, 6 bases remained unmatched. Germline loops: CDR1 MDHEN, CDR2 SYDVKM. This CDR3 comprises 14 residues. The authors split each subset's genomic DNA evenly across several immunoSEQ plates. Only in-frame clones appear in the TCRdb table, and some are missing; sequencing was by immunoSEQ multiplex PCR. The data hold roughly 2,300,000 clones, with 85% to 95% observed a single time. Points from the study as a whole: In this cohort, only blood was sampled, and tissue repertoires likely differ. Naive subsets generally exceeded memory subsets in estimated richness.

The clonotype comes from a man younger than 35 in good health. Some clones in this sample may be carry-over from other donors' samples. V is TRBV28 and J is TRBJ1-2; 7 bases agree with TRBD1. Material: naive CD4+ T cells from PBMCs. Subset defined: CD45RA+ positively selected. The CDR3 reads CASTAGGGNYGYTF. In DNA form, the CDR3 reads TGTGCCAGCACGGCAGGGGGTGGTAACTATGGCTACACCTTC.